A single sample gave rise to the 31 T cell receptor beta chains below, sequenced in a study of CD8 T cells in Susac syndrome. RNA in amounts of about 0.5 to 1 ug was reverse transcribed with random hexamers. Via MiXCR, TCRdb re-called the immunoSEQ multiplex PCR reads, giving one row per CDR3 protein. The table has about 140,000 distinct CDR3 sequences, approximately 93% seen once. The sample consisted of CD4+ T cells from PBMCs. These receptors originate from a human donor in good health.

The DNA for the CDR3 is TGTGCCAGCAGTCCCCGGGGACAGGGGTATGGCTACACCTTC. This gives the protein CASSPRGQGYGYTF. The genes are TRBV12-3 or TRBV12-4 and TRBJ1-2, with 10 positions matching TRBD1. The CDR3 totals 14 residues. V lost 5 bases to trimming and J lost 5 bases; unmatched junction nucleotides: 5.

The CDR3 here is CSAILAGGAYEQYF. The CDR3 bases are TGCAGTGCTATTTTAGCGGGAGGAGCCTACGAGCAGTACTTC. The chain is built from TRBV20-1 and TRBJ2-7; 10 bases agree with TRBD2. Germline assignment: CDR1 DFQATT and CDR2 SNEGSKA (reference sequence). The CDR3 consists of 14 residues. With V trimmed by 4 bases and J by 2 bases, 5 bases remained unmatched.

The chain uses TRBV5-4 and TRBJ2-7; 11 bases match TRBD2. CDR1 is SGHNT, CDR2 YYREEE, per germline (reference sequence). J was trimmed by 5 bases and V by 0 bases; bases with no gene match: 7. The length of the CDR3 is 16 residues. CDR3 in amino acids: CASSLEASGRIHEQYF. CDR3 coding DNA: TGTGCCAGCAGCTTGGAGGCTAGCGGGAGGATCCACGAGCAGTACTTC.

The chain combines TRBV29-1 with TRBJ2-3; TRBD2 might be the D (6 bases). The V gene's germline CDR1 is SQVTM and CDR2 ANQGSEA. The CDR3 is 15 residues long. Trimming pared 4 bases from V and 4 bases from J, leaving 18 bases between. The DNA of the CDR3 is TGCAGCGTTGCCGGGACTGGGATAAGGGCAGATACGCAGTATTTT. Translated, it gives CSVAGTGIRADTQYF.

The chain joins TRBV10-3 to TRBJ2-7; possibly TRBD1 for D (6 bases). The V gene lost 8 bases and the J gene lost 6 bases, with 14 bases spanning the gap. This CDR3 is built from 12 residues. From germline, CDR1 is ENHRY and CDR2 SYGVKD. In DNA, the CDR3 is TGTGCCATCGGCCAGGGGAATGGCGAGCAGTACTTC. It is translated as CAIGQGNGEQYF.

V and J are TRBV7-6 and TRBJ2-3; D remains unclear. Germline CDR1 is SGHVS and CDR2 is FNYEAQ. The CDR3 totals 15 residues. Between the trimmed V and J ends, which lost 4 bases and 2 bases, there was a span of 13 bases. The CDR3 nucleotides read TGTGCCAGCAGCTCGGACGGAGTCCTCACAGATACGCAGTATTTT. This codes for CASSSDGVLTDTQYF.

This chain's CDR3 is CSAIRATTDTQYF. CDR3 bases: TGCAGTGCTATAAGAGCAACCACAGATACGCAGTATTTT. The chain uses TRBV20-1 and TRBJ2-3, with unresolved D. Germline V gives CDR1 DFQATT, CDR2 SNEGSKA (reference sequence). CDR3 length: 13 amino acids. V was cut by 4 bases and J by 2 bases, with 10 bases left in between.

The chain has TRBV7-8 and TRBJ2-7; D not certain. CDR3 length: 13 residues. CDR1 SGHVS and CDR2 FQNEAQ come from the germline V gene. Trimming took 1 base from V and 3 from J, leaving 7 bases between them. Here the CDR3 DNA reads TGTGCCAGCAGCTTAGACGTTTACTACGAGCAGTACTTC. Translation gives CASSLDVYYEQYF.

This clonotype has more than one count but fewer than ten. In nucleotides, the CDR3 is TGTGCCAGCCGCGTGAGATACGAAGCTTTCTTT. Its translation is CASRVRYEAFF. The rearrangement joins TRBV6-5 to TRBJ1-1; D ambiguous. The CDR3 is 11 amino acids. Germline-derived CDR1 and CDR2 are MNHEY and SVGAGI. V shed 8 bases and J shed 8 bases, with 12 bases lying between them.

This chain joins TRBV20-1 and TRBJ1-1; D unresolved. Germline CDR1 and CDR2: DFQATT and SNEGSKA (reference sequence). The V end was cut by 0 bases, the J end by 6 bases, with 17 bases between. The CDR3 extends over 15 amino acids. The CDR3 region is CSARDGRGGFAEAFF. CDR3 nucleotide sequence: TGCAGTGCTAGAGATGGGCGGGGAGGGTTTGCTGAAGCTTTCTTT.

This clonotype came up once. The chain employs TRBV20-1 and TRBJ1-5; no definite D call. The CDR3 extends over 15 amino acids. Deletions cut 0 bases from V and 2 bases from J, with 11 bases between. Germline V gives CDR1 DFQATT, CDR2 SNEGSKA (reference sequence). CDR3 DNA sequence: TGCAGTGCTAGAGAGAGGGAGACGGGCAATCAGCCCCAGCATTTT. Its translation: CSARERETGNQPQHF.

The genes are TRBV20-1 and TRBJ1-5; D not resolved. The V and J ends lost 5 bases and 1 base respectively, with 6 bases between them. Germline V gene data show CDR1 as DFQATT and CDR2 as SNEGSKA (reference sequence). The CDR3 runs 12 residues. The CDR3 nucleotides read TGCAGTGCTTCGGAGAGCAATCAGCCCCAGCATTTT. This encodes CSASESNQPQHF.

The rearrangement joins TRBV24-1 to TRBJ2-3, with 9 bases aligning to TRBD2. The CDR3 is made up of 15 amino acids. Losses at the gene ends were 9 bases for V and 6 bases for J; bases not matched to a gene: 12. Per the germline V gene, CDR1 is KGHDR and CDR2 is SFDVKD. CDR3 amino acids: CATAPSGGRGDTQYF. DNA of the CDR3: TGTGCCACCGCCCCCTCGGGCGGGAGGGGGGATACGCAGTATTTT.

V and J are TRBV2 and TRBJ1-2, with 7 bases identical to TRBD1. The germline V gene encodes CDR1 SNHLY and CDR2 FYNNEI. V shed 6 bases, J shed 4 bases, and the junction held 8 bases outside the gene matches. The CDR3 totals 14 residues. The CDR3, as DNA: TGTGCCAGCAGGCGACAGGGCCTGTCCTATGGCTACACCTTC. Its translation is CASRRQGLSYGYTF.

This rearrangement joins TRBV21-1 to TRBJ1-4. TRBV21-1 is listed as a pseudogene. The CDR3 covers 16 residues. The chain's CDR3 is CASSSEGETTNEKLFF. CDR3 coding DNA: TGTGCCAGCAGCTCGGAGGGAGAAACAACTAATGAAAAACTGTTTTTT.

This clonotype appeared a single time. The chain is built from TRBV12-3 or TRBV12-4 and TRBJ2-1; 16 nucleotides agree with TRBD2. The trim removed 5 bases at V and 8 bases at J, leaving 12 bases unmatched. This CDR3 is 18 amino acids long. CDR3 residues: CASSPELGLAGGPHEQFF. The CDR3 DNA follows: TGTGCCAGCAGTCCAGAACTGGGACTAGCGGGAGGGCCCCATGAGCAGTTCTTC.

The chain has TRBV19 and TRBJ2-7; TRBD2 matches at 9 bases. Germline CDR1 LNHDA, CDR2 SQIVND (reference sequence). This CDR3 contains 15 residues. With 5 bases clipped from V and 2 bases from J, the junction kept 7 bases outside the gene matches. The CDR3 protein is CASSAGLAMTYEQYF. The CDR3 nucleotides read TGTGCCAGTAGTGCCGGACTAGCGATGACCTACGAGCAGTACTTC.

This chain connects TRBV4-2 to TRBJ1-2, with 10 nucleotides matching TRBD1. After removal of 4 bases from V and 4 bases from J, the junction contained 12 bases not matched to a gene. The CDR3 is 17 amino acids. Per germline, CDR1 LGHNA and CDR2 YNFKEQ. The CDR3 protein is CASSRGQGMEGVYGYTF. In DNA, the CDR3 is TGTGCCAGCAGCCGGGGACAGGGGATGGAGGGCGTCTATGGCTACACCTTC.

This clonotype has more than one count but fewer than ten. The J gene is TRBJ2-1, the V gene TRBV5-1, with 14 bases matching TRBD2. This CDR3 has 16 amino acids. Germline CDR1 SGHRS, CDR2 YFSETQ. V was clipped by 4 bases and J by 9 bases; unmatched bases: 9. CDR3 protein: CASSAGLAGGSGEQFF. The CDR3 coding sequence is TGCGCCAGCAGCGCCGGACTAGCGGGAGGAAGCGGTGAGCAGTTCTTC.

V is TRBV29-1 and J is TRBJ2-7; no firm D call. Per the germline V gene, CDR1 is SQVTM and CDR2 is ANQGSEA. The V end was cut by 6 bases, the J end by 3 bases, with 9 bases between. CDR3 length: 11 amino acids. In DNA form, the CDR3 reads TGCAGCGTCGAAATAGACTACGAGCAGTACTTC. This sequence encodes CSVEIDYEQYF.

The genes are TRBV6-6 and TRBJ2-4; D call uncertain. The CDR3 runs 15 residues. The germline V and J ends were trimmed by 5 bases and 0 bases, with 11 bases remaining between them. From germline, CDR1 is MNHNY and CDR2 SVGAGI (reference sequence). The chain's CDR3 is CASSGRQIAKNIQYF. DNA of the CDR3: TGTGCCAGCAGTGGAAGACAAATAGCCAAAAACATTCAGTACTTC.

The chain carries TRBV14 and TRBJ2-1, with D tentatively TRBD2 (5 bases). Trimming stripped 3 bases from V and 7 bases from J, with 19 bases between. This CDR3 comprises 16 residues. Germline CDR1 SGHDN, CDR2 FVKESK. As DNA, the CDR3 is TGTGCCAGCAGCCAGCTTGCGGGTGGTAGGAGGAATGAGCAGTTCTTC. It encodes CASSQLAGGRRNEQFF.

The chain recombines TRBV20-1 with TRBJ2-5, with 8 bases lining up with TRBD2. The trim removed 6 bases at V and 2 bases at J, leaving 11 bases unmatched. This CDR3 is built from 15 residues. Germline CDR1 is DFQATT and CDR2 is SNEGSKA (reference sequence). The CDR3 region has the DNA TGCAGTGCCCCTCCCCCTAGCGGGTTACAAGAGACCCAGTACTTC. Residues: CSAPPPSGLQETQYF.

The rearrangement links TRBV29-1 to TRBJ2-2; 7 bases match TRBD1. V gave up 4 bases and J gave up 8 bases; unmatched junction bases: 10. The germline CDR1 and CDR2 sequences are SQVTM and ANQGSEA. The CDR3 length is 14 residues. The CDR3 sequence: CSVGRDSLTGELFF. The CDR3 bases are TGCAGCGTTGGCCGGGACAGTCTAACAGGGGAGCTGTTTTTT.

V and J are TRBV24-1 and TRBJ2-3, with 9 bases lining up with TRBD1. The germline CDR1 and CDR2 sequences are KGHDR and SFDVKD. This CDR3 has 16 amino acids. V gave up 3 bases and J gave up 2 bases; unmatched junction bases: 5. The CDR3, as DNA: TGTGCCACCAGTGATACCGGGACAGGGAACACAGATACGCAGTATTTT. This encodes CATSDTGTGNTDTQYF.

This clonotype has just one count. The J gene is TRBJ1-2, the V gene TRBV18; TRBD1 is a possible D gene (6 bases). The germline gives CDR1 KGHSH, CDR2 LQKENI. There are 14 residues in the CDR3. Deletions cut 3 bases from V and 1 base from J, with 9 bases between. The chain's CDR3 is CASSPYRDNYGYTF. CDR3 sequence (DNA): TGTGCCAGCTCACCTTACAGGGATAACTATGGCTACACCTTC.

The gene calls are TRBV12-3 or TRBV12-4 and TRBJ1-4; 8 nucleotides match TRBD1. The CDR3 runs 14 residues. V dropped 5 bases and J dropped 7; count of bases not matched to a gene: 6. The CDR3 DNA follows: TGTGCCAGCAGTCCCCGGACAGGGACTGAAAAACTGTTTTTT. This sequence encodes CASSPRTGTEKLFF.

The chain joins TRBV7-2 to TRBJ2-1; tentative D call: TRBD2 (6 bases). The germline gives CDR1 SGHTA, CDR2 FQGNSA. The CDR3 has 19 amino acids. Deletions cut 0 bases from V and 0 bases from J, with 18 bases between. CDR3: CASSLALPSERYSYNEQFF. For the CDR3, the DNA is TGTGCCAGCAGCTTAGCGCTACCTAGCGAACGTTACTCCTACAATGAGCAGTTCTTC.

V usage is TRBV2 and J usage is TRBJ2-3; D unclear. This CDR3 spans 11 amino acids. Trimming took 1 base from V and 5 from J, leaving 1 base between them. Per the germline V gene, CDR1 is SNHLY and CDR2 is FYNNEI. The CDR3 nucleotides read TGTGCCAGCAGTGAAGGAGATACGCAGTATTTT. It encodes CASSEGDTQYF.

The chain carries TRBV19 and TRBJ2-1; D is undetermined. The CDR3 is made up of 16 amino acids. Germline CDR1 LNHDA, CDR2 SQIVND (reference sequence). Between the trimmed V and J ends, which lost 5 bases and 2 bases, there was a span of 16 bases. The CDR3 DNA is TGTGCCAGTAGTGCGGCTCCAGGCAACCCCTACAATGAGCAGTTCTTC. Protein sequence: CASSAAPGNPYNEQFF.

The V gene is TRBV5-4, the J gene TRBJ2-1; 10 positions agree with TRBD1. The CDR3 extends over 16 amino acids. Germline CDR1 reads SGHNT; CDR2 reads YYREEE (reference sequence). With 4 bases clipped from V and 3 bases from J, the junction kept 7 bases outside the gene matches. CDR3 in amino acids: CASSNPGTGDYNEQFF. CDR3 nucleotides: TGTGCCAGCAGCAACCCCGGGACAGGGGACTACAATGAGCAGTTCTTC.